This entry concerns a single TCR beta chain. These data belong to a study of blood T cell repertoires in COVID-19. As for the study in general: PBMCs, B-cell-depleted T cells, or T cells were the source of the cDNA or gDNA that made up the material.

As processed by the authors: Quantification of nucleated cells was approximated via reference gene primer amplification. The repertoire was sequenced with immunoSEQ multiplex PCR; TCRdb's copy has only in-frame clones and lacks some. V and J calls and clone size are as listed in that table; D and trimming were resolved from the DNA. The data show roughly 200,000 clones, with about 87% seen just once and 5.5% to 8% held by the top ten. Trimming took off 3 bases at V and 3 bases at J, with 14 bases between the two ends. The CDR3 extends over 15 amino acids. Germline V CDR1 and CDR2: MNHEY, SVGAGI. The TCR originated in a man between 60 and 70 years old who had recovered from COVID-19. The V gene is TRBV6-5, the J gene TRBJ1-1, with a weak D call TRBD1 (5 bases). Sequencing used peripheral blood. CDR3 region: CASSYGGAGDTEAFF. For the CDR3, the DNA is TGTGCCAGCAGTTATGGAGGGGCGGGGGACACTGAAGCTTTCTTT.